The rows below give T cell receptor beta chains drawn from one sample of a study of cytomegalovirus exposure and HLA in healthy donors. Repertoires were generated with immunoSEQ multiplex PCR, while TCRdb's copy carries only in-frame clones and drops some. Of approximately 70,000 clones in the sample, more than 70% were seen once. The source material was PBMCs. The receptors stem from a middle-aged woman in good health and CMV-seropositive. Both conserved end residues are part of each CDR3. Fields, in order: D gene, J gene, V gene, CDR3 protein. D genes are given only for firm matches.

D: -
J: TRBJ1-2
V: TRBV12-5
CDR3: CASGLRVQGGYTF

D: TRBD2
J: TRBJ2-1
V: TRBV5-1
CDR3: CASSWGLAAHNEQFF

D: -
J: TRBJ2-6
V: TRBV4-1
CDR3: CASSFGGPGANVLTF

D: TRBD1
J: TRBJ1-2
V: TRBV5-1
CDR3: CASSFRDRGYGYTF

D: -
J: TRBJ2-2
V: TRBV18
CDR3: CASSPTYGVTGELFF

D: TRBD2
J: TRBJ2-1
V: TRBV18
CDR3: CASSPPGLADYNEQFF

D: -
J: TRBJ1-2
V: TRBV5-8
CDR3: CASSPGTANYGYTF

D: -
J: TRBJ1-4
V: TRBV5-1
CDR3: CASSAGTNEKLFF

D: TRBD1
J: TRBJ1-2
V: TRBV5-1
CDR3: CASRLGTGDYGYTF

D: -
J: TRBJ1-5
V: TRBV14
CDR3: CASSQGTNQPQHF

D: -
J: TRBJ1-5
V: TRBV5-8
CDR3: CASSHRGGLNQPQHF

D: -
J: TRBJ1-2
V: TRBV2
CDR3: CASRKSAGDYGYTF

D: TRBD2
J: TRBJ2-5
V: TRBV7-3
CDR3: CASSAQAGGEETQYF

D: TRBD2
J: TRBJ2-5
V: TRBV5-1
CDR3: CASSFSGTSPQETQYF

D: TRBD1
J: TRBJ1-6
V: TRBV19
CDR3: CASSMTGVPYNSPLHF

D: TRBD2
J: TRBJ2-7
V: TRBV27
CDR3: CASSPSGGAVVYEQYF

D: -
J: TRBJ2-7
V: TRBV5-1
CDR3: CASSLDGGAGEQYF

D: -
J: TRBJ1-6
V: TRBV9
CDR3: CASSASGGSYNSPLHF

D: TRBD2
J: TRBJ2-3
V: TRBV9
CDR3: CASSLRTSLRDTQYF

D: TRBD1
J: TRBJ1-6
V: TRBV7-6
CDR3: CASSSRTGDNSPLHF

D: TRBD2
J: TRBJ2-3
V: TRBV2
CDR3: CASSPRTSGVTQYF

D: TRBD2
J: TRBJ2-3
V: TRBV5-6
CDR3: CASSPPGGDTQYF

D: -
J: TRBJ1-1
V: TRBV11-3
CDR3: CASSSGRYPEAFF

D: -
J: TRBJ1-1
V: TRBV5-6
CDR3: CASSLDVEGWGTEAFF

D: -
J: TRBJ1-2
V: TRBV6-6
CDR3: CASSYSKGNYGYTF

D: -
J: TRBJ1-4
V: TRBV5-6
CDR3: CASSFWGDEKLFF

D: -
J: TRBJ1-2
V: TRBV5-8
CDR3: CASSLYGYTF